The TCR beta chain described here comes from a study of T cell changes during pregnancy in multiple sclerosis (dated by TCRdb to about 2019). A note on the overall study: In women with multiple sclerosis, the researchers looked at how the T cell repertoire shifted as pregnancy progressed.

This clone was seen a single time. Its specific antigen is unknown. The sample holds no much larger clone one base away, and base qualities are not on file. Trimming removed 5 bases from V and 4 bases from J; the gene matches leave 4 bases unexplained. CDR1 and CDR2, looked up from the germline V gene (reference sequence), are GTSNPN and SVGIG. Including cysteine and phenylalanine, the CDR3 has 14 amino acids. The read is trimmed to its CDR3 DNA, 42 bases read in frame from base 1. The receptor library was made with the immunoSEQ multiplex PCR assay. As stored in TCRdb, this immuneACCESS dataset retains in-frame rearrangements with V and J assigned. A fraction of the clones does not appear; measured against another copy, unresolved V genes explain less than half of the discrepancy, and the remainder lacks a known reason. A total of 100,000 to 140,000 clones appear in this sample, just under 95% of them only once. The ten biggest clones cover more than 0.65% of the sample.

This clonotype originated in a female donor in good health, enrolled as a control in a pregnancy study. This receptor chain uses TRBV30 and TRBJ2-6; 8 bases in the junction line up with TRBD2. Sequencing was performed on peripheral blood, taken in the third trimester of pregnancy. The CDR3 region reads CAWGGGPGANVLTF. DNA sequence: TGTGCCTGGGGCGGGGGGCCCGGGGCCAACGTCCTGACTTTC.